One sample yielded the 16 T cell receptor beta chains listed below, sequenced in a study of cytomegalovirus exposure and HLA in healthy donors (dated by TCRdb to about 2017). The library was obtained by the immunoSEQ multiplex PCR assay. A mixture of 60 forward primers for TCR Vbeta segments and 13 reverse primers for TCR Jbeta segments was used in the multiplex PCR. TCRdb stores this immuneACCESS table with in-frame sequences only. Part of the clones is absent; in the studies checked, under half of the shortfall reflects unresolved V genes, and no reason is known for the rest. This sample comprises some 160,000 clones, 84% of them detected only once. The ten largest clones capture about 6% of the sample. The sequenced material came from PBMCs. These receptors all stem from a man aged 50 or older in good health and CMV-seropositive.

On this clone itself: A junction boundary mismatches the germline segment, possibly from a read error. V gene TRBV7-9 combines with J gene TRBJ1-2; D call uncertain. This CDR3 is 8 amino acids long. CDR1 is SEHNR, CDR2 FQNEAQ, per germline (reference sequence). This chain's CDR3 is CSSSPNTF. CDR3 coding DNA: TGTTCCAGCAGCCCTAACACCTTC.

The rearrangement uses TRBV5-4 and TRBJ2-2; 7 nucleotides agree with TRBD1. CDR3 length equals 15 residues. From germline, CDR1 is SGHNT and CDR2 YYREEE (reference sequence). V lost 4 bases, J lost 2 bases, and 5 bases stayed unmatched. The CDR3 loop is CASSPGQFNTGELFF. The CDR3 nucleotides read TGTGCCAGCAGCCCGGGACAGTTTAACACCGGGGAGCTGTTTTTT.

V is TRBV28 and J is TRBJ1-2; TRBD1 matches at 8 bases. V was pared by 3 bases and J by 4 bases, with 7 bases of the junction left unmatched. The CDR3 covers 15 residues. The germline CDR1 and CDR2 sequences are MDHEN and SYDVKM. The CDR3 coding sequence is TGTGCCAGCAGTTTGACCGGGACAGGTTCCTATGGCTACACCTTC. It translates to CASSLTGTGSYGYTF.

The V gene is TRBV4-2, the J gene TRBJ1-5; D is uncertain. Trimming removed 0 bases at V and 8 bases at J, with 11 bases between. The germline gives CDR1 LGHNA, CDR2 YNFKEQ. The length of the CDR3 is 14 residues. The CDR3 nucleotides are TGTGCCAGCAGCCAAGAAAACAGCGGGGAGCCCCAGCATTTT. It translates to CASSQENSGEPQHF.

This sequence joins TRBV2 and TRBJ2-7; TRBD2 matches at 11 bases. This CDR3 region has 17 residues. The V gene's germline CDR1 is SNHLY and CDR2 FYNNEI. V trimming: 0 bases; J trimming: 2 bases; junction bases outside the gene matches: 6. The CDR3 here is CASSEADSGRVPYEQYV. Written as DNA, the CDR3 is TGTGCCAGCAGTGAAGCGGATAGCGGGAGGGTCCCCTACGAGCAGTACGTC.

V usage is TRBV18 and J usage is TRBJ1-5, with D maybe TRBD1 (6 bases). The CDR3 length is 14 residues. V lost 6 bases and J 6 bases, leaving 15 bases between the germline ends. Germline-derived CDR1 and CDR2 are KGHSH and LQKENI. CDR3 sequence reads: CASSRGGGGQPQHF. Written as DNA, the CDR3 is TGTGCCAGCTCCCGGGGGGGCGGTGGTCAGCCCCAGCATTTT.

The J gene is TRBJ2-2, the V gene TRBV9; D is unresolved. The V gene's germline CDR1 is SGDLS and CDR2 YYNGEE. The V end lost 0 bases, the J end lost 8 bases, and 5 bases lay between the germline ends. The CDR3 sequence is 12 residues long. CDR3 DNA: TGTGCCAGCAGCGTAGAGCAAGGGGAGCTGTTTTTT. Translation gives CASSVEQGELFF.

The V gene is TRBV9, the J gene TRBJ1-1; tentative D call: TRBD1 (6 bases). The CDR3 consists of 15 residues. The germline V gene encodes CDR1 SGDLS and CDR2 YYNGEE. V dropped 4 bases and J dropped 1 base, with 14 bases sitting between them. The CDR3 protein is CASSLRDTENTEAFF. The CDR3 region has the DNA TGTGCCAGCAGCCTCCGGGACACCGAGAACACTGAAGCTTTCTTT.

The chain uses TRBV10-2 and TRBJ2-5; TRBD2 might be the D (6 bases). In germline, CDR1 is WSHSY, CDR2 SAAADI. The length of the CDR3 is 14 residues. The V end was cut by 0 bases, the J end by 7 bases, with 12 bases between. This CDR3 is CASSESTARGTQYF. CDR3 DNA sequence: TGCGCCAGCAGTGAGTCGACAGCGCGGGGGACCCAGTACTTC.

V is TRBV2 and J is TRBJ1-1; weak D call: TRBD1 (6 bases). The germline gives CDR1 SNHLY, CDR2 FYNNEI. V dropped 5 bases and J dropped 0 bases, with 10 bases sitting between them. The CDR3 length is 14 residues. The CDR3 spells CASSPGQMNTEAFF. The DNA of the CDR3 is TGTGCCAGCAGTCCGGGACAAATGAACACTGAAGCTTTCTTT.

This clone was counted once. The rearrangement links TRBV11-2 to TRBJ1-3; TRBD1 agrees at 7 bases. CDR1 SGHAT and CDR2 FQNNGV come from the germline V gene. CDR3 length: 17 residues. V dropped 0 bases and J dropped 0; count of bases not matched to a gene: 5. Written as DNA, the CDR3 is TGTGCCAGCAGCTTAGATCGCAGGGGGAGCTCTGGAAACACCATATATTTT. Translated, it gives CASSLDRRGSSGNTIYF.

The rearrangement links TRBV5-1 to TRBJ1-2; 8 bases are shared with TRBD1. V lost 0 bases, J lost 6 bases, and 1 base stayed unmatched. Germline lookup yields CDR1 SGHRS and CDR2 YFSETQ. The CDR3 has 13 amino acids. CDR3 protein: CASSLGGQDGYTF. The CDR3 DNA is TGCGCCAGCAGCTTGGGGGGACAGGATGGCTACACCTTC.

CDR3 sequence (DNA): TGTGCCAGCAGCTTGGTGCAGAGTTCAAGTTTAGCGCAGTTCTTC. It yields the protein CASSLVQSSSLAQFF. The chain employs TRBV5-4 and TRBJ2-1; the D is unclear. Trimming cost V 0 bases and J 12 bases, with 19 bases left between them. Germline V CDR1 and CDR2: SGHNT, YYREEE (reference sequence). The CDR3 is 15 amino acids. Supplemented by reference TRBV5-4 and TRBJ2-1, the full variable domain reads ETGVTQSPTHLIKTRGQQVTLRCSSQSGHNTVSWYQQALGQGPQFIFQYYREEENGRGNFPPRFSGLQFPNYSSELNVNALELDDSALYLCASSLVQSSSLAQFFGPGTRLTVL.

The chain employs TRBV7-8 and TRBJ1-1; a possible D gene is TRBD1 (6 bases). Germline loops: CDR1 SGHVS, CDR2 FQNEAQ. Trimming removed 2 bases at V and 7 bases at J, with 11 bases between. This CDR3 contains 13 residues. The DNA of the CDR3 is TGTGCCAGCAGCTTAAAGGGAGGGGGTGAAGCTTTCTTT. Translation gives CASSLKGGGEAFF.

The chain joins TRBV25-1 to TRBJ1-5, with TRBD1 matching over 7 bases. Trimming cost V 1 base and J 6 bases; bases outside gene matches: 6. The CDR3 runs 15 residues. Germline V gives CDR1 MGHDK, CDR2 SYGVNS. The CDR3 sequence: CASSESTGESQPQHF. DNA of the CDR3: TGTGCCAGCAGTGAATCAACAGGGGAAAGTCAGCCCCAGCATTTT.

The chain joins TRBV6-5 to TRBJ2-2, with D maybe TRBD2 (5 bases). V lost 5 bases to trimming and J lost 7 bases, with 11 bases between them. CDR3 size: 13 residues. CDR1 and CDR2 from the germline V gene are MNHEY and SVGAGI. CDR3 protein: CASSPFEGGELFF. The CDR3 nucleotides read TGTGCCAGCAGTCCGTTTGAGGGCGGGGAGCTGTTTTTT.